These 30 T cell receptor beta chains originate from one sample sequenced in a study of blood T cell repertoires in COVID-19. Data came from immunoSEQ multiplex PCR; TCRdb stores just in-frame clones and leaves some out. The table records 400,000 to 450,000 clones, around 90% of them present only once. The sequenced material came from peripheral blood. The receptors stem from a man between 18 and 29 years old with COVID-19, enrolled during active disease.

This clone appeared once. This chain connects TRBV7-8 to TRBJ1-6; a weak D match, TRBD1 (5 bases). The germline V gene encodes CDR1 SGHVS and CDR2 FQNEAQ. Trimming pared 1 base from V and 10 bases from J, leaving 11 bases between. This CDR3 spans 14 amino acids. CDR3 in amino acids: CASSLGGKGSPLHF. CDR3 bases: TGTGCCAGCAGCTTAGGTGGAAAGGGGTCACCCCTCCACTTT.

V and J are TRBV9 and TRBJ2-1; a possible D gene is TRBD2 (6 bases). The V gene's germline CDR1 is SGDLS and CDR2 YYNGEE. Trimming removed 4 bases at V and 9 bases at J, with 26 bases between. The CDR3 sequence is 17 residues long. In DNA, the CDR3 is TGTGCCAGCAGCCCCCGGGGCCAGGATCCGGGAGTAAGTGAGCAGTTCTTC. Its protein is CASSPRGQDPGVSEQFF.

This clone was seen a few times. V usage is TRBV12-5 and J usage is TRBJ1-2; tentatively, D is TRBD1 (6 bases). Per the germline V gene, CDR1 is LGHNT and CDR2 is FRNRAP. V lost 5 bases and J lost 8, with 12 bases in between. This CDR3 contains 12 residues. The CDR3 sequence: CASGLGQTGYTF. CDR3 bases: TGTGCTAGTGGTCTAGGACAGACAGGCTACACCTTC.

The DNA of the CDR3 is TGTGCCATCAGTGACCTCGGTCGGAACACTGAAGCTTTCTTT. Protein product: CAISDLGRNTEAFF. V usage is TRBV10-3 and J usage is TRBJ1-1; D uncertain. Germline V gene data show CDR1 as ENHRY and CDR2 as SYGVKD. The CDR3 is 14 amino acids. V lost 3 bases and J lost 1, with 9 bases in between.

This chain links TRBV5-4 with TRBJ1-6; 7 bases are shared with TRBD1. Unmatched junction bases numbered 5, after V lost 5 bases and J lost 0 bases. Germline-derived CDR1 and CDR2 are SGHNT and YYREEE (reference sequence). This CDR3 spans 16 amino acids. The DNA for the CDR3 is TGTGCCAGCAGTATGGCAGGGGGCTCCTATAATTCACCCCTCCACTTT. Amino acid sequence: CASSMAGGSYNSPLHF.

This chain connects TRBV11-2 to TRBJ2-1; D is perhaps TRBD1 (5 bases). CDR1 and CDR2 from the germline V gene are SGHAT and FQNNGV. This CDR3 is 13 amino acids long. V was shortened by 0 bases and J by 12 bases, with 12 bases between the two germline ends. CDR3 bases: TGTGCCAGCAGCTTAGATACCAGGGTAGGGCAGTTCTTC. It codes for CASSLDTRVGQFF.

The V and J genes are TRBV2 and TRBJ2-3; D may be TRBD1 (5 bases). CDR3 length equals 15 residues. V was clipped by 6 bases and J by 0 bases, with 13 bases between them. From germline, CDR1 is SNHLY and CDR2 FYNNEI. The CDR3 spells CASRGRVTSTDTQYF. The CDR3 nucleotides read TGTGCCAGCAGAGGCAGGGTTACTAGCACAGATACGCAGTATTTT.

The rearrangement links TRBV5-1 to TRBJ2-2; the D is unclear. CDR3 length: 14 residues. Germline-derived CDR1 and CDR2 are SGHRS and YFSETQ. V lost 1 base, J lost 6 bases, and 10 bases lay in between. The CDR3 loop reads CASSLSLSPGELFF. The DNA for the CDR3 is TGCGCCAGCAGCTTGTCCCTTAGCCCCGGGGAGCTGTTTTTT.

CDR3 sequence reads: CASSHLRRSSYEQYF. As DNA, the CDR3 is TGTGCCAGCAGTCACCTCAGGAGGAGCTCCTACGAGCAGTACTTC. The chain links TRBV6-2 or TRBV6-3 to TRBJ2-7, with D tentatively TRBD2 (5 bases). Trimming took off 5 bases at V and 0 bases at J, with 14 bases between the two ends. Germline values: CDR1 MNHEY, CDR2 SVGEGT. This CDR3 contains 15 residues.

V gene TRBV5-5 combines with J gene TRBJ1-2; TRBD1 agrees at 9 bases. The CDR3 contains 18 residues. V lost 4 bases and J lost 4; bases outside the gene matches: 17. Germline CDR1 SGHKS, CDR2 YYEKEE (reference sequence). The DNA of the CDR3 is TGTGCCAGCAGCCCCGCCCCACTCACAGGGGGCGTTCCCTATGGCTACACCTTC. Protein: CASSPAPLTGGVPYGYTF.

The chain is built from TRBV29-1 and TRBJ2-7; weak D call: TRBD2 (5 bases). The germline V gene has CDR1 SQVTM and CDR2 ANQGSEA. Trimming left V 5 bases short and J 3 bases short, with 14 bases between. The CDR3 covers 13 residues. This CDR3 reads CSVRGLASYEQYF. The CDR3 DNA reads TGCAGCGTTCGAGGGCTAGCTAGCTACGAGCAGTACTTC.

The chain combines TRBV6-5 with TRBJ2-3; possibly TRBD2 for D (5 bases). Between the trimmed V and J ends, which lost 7 bases and 1 base, there was a span of 12 bases. The CDR3 has 14 residues. Germline V lookup: CDR1 MNHEY, CDR2 SVGAGI. In DNA, the CDR3 is TGTGCCAGCAAGACTACTCTCGGCACAGATACGCAGTATTTT. Its protein product is CASKTTLGTDTQYF.

This rearrangement joins TRBV6-6 to TRBJ2-5; the match to TRBD2 covers 8 bases. The germline V gene has CDR1 MNHNY and CDR2 SVGAGI (reference sequence). Unmatched junction bases numbered 11, after V lost 7 bases and J lost 7 bases. The CDR3 is 14 amino acids. CDR3 loop: CASTRPGGDSTQYF. CDR3 DNA: TGTGCCAGCACAAGACCGGGGGGGGACTCGACCCAGTACTTC.

The genes are TRBV11-3 and TRBJ2-6, with 9 bases aligning to TRBD1. Germline CDR1 and CDR2: SGHNT and YENEEA. This CDR3 is 20 amino acids long. V was clipped by 5 bases and J by 1 base; unmatched bases: 15. The CDR3 nucleotides read TGTGCCAGCAGCCCCTGGGGGTGGGCCGGGACAGGGTCTGGGGCCAACGTCCTGACTTTC. It translates to CASSPWGWAGTGSGANVLTF.

This rearrangement joins TRBV5-1 to TRBJ2-1; 7 bases agree with TRBD2. Germline V gives CDR1 SGHRS, CDR2 YFSETQ. This CDR3 spans 14 amino acids. V lost 5 bases, J lost 2 bases, and 4 bases stayed unmatched. The CDR3 sequence is CASSRGETYNEQFF. As DNA, the CDR3 is TGCGCCAGCAGTCGGGGGGAGACCTACAATGAGCAGTTCTTC.

This chain links TRBV5-1 with TRBJ2-1, with D maybe TRBD1 (6 bases). Germline values: CDR1 SGHRS, CDR2 YFSETQ. The CDR3 is made up of 14 amino acids. V dropped 1 base and J dropped 10 bases, with 15 bases sitting between them. The CDR3 DNA is TGCGCCAGCAGCTTGCCCGGACAGCCTAGGGAGCAGTTCTTC. This translates into CASSLPGQPREQFF.

This chain uses TRBV25-1 with TRBJ1-6, with 7 bases lining up with TRBD1. V shed 6 bases and J 8 bases; nucleotides not matched to a gene: 7. The CDR3 runs to 14 residues. From germline, CDR1 is MGHDK and CDR2 SYGVNS. The CDR3 DNA sequence: TGTGCCAGCAGCAGGGGGTTTGAGCATTCACCCCTCCACTTT. Translation: CASSRGFEHSPLHF.

This sequence joins TRBV23-1 and TRBJ2-7; 7 bases align to TRBD1. TRBV23-1 is an ORF, and what it does is uncertain. The CDR3 sequence is 18 residues long. Trimming at V came to 9 bases and at J to 5 bases, leaving 25 bases not matched to a gene. The CDR3 sequence is CARSAVRARTGHFHEQYF. DNA of the CDR3: TGCGCCAGAAGTGCAGTTCGGGCTCGGACAGGTCATTTCCACGAGCAGTACTTC.

The rearrangement links TRBV13 to TRBJ2-7; 8 bases align to TRBD2. The germline CDR1 and CDR2 sequences are PRHDT and FYEKMQ (reference sequence). The CDR3 spans 12 residues. V lost 3 bases, J lost 9 bases, and 4 bases stayed unmatched. The CDR3, as DNA: TGTGCCAGCAGCTTCGGGAGGGGGGCGCAGTACTTC. This encodes CASSFGRGAQYF.

The genes are TRBV5-1 and TRBJ2-3; possible D gene TRBD1, 5 bases. Germline assignment: CDR1 SGHRS and CDR2 YFSETQ. CDR3 size: 18 residues. Trimming took 2 bases from V and 1 from J, leaving 20 bases between them. CDR3 amino acids: CASSFPRTTDVGTDTQYF. CDR3 nucleotide sequence: TGCGCCAGCAGCTTTCCACGGACAACCGACGTTGGCACAGATACGCAGTATTTT.

The V call is TRBV2, the J call TRBJ2-2; 12 positions match TRBD2. The CDR3 length is 15 residues. Germline-derived CDR1 and CDR2 are SNHLY and FYNNEI. Unmatched junction bases numbered 7, after V lost 7 bases and J lost 7 bases. Here the CDR3 DNA reads TGTGCCAGCACTCGGACTAGCGGGAATTTCGGGGAGCTGTTTTTT. Its protein is CASTRTSGNFGELFF.

This chain joins TRBV4-2 and TRBJ1-1; no reliable D call. V was shortened by 0 bases and J by 4 bases, with 9 bases between the two germline ends. Germline assignment: CDR1 LGHNA and CDR2 YNFKEQ. This CDR3 has 14 amino acids. Here the CDR3 DNA reads TGTGCCAGCAGCCAAGATCGGGAGGTCACTGAAGCTTTCTTT. Its protein is CASSQDREVTEAFF.

The rearrangement joins TRBV4-1 to TRBJ2-3, with 7 bases that match TRBD2. Germline V gene lookup returns CDR1 MGHRA and CDR2 YSYEKL. This CDR3 is built from 15 residues. The V gene end was trimmed by 5 bases and the J gene end by 2 bases; junction bases not matched to a gene: 7. The CDR3 DNA sequence: TGCGCCAGCAGCGGGGGGGTCATGATCACAGATACGCAGTATTTT. Protein product: CASSGGVMITDTQYF.

The DNA of the CDR3 is TGCAGCGCTCGCACCGGGACTACTCCTTACGAGCAGTACTTC. Translating gives CSARTGTTPYEQYF. V is TRBV29-1 and J is TRBJ2-7; TRBD2 aligns across 7 bases. Germline lookup yields CDR1 SQVTM and CDR2 ANQGSEA. This CDR3 is built from 14 residues. V shed 7 bases, J shed 4 bases, and the junction held 13 bases outside the gene matches.

Points on this clone: In the same sample, other DNA sequences code for this CDR3. The V gene is TRBV5-4, the J gene TRBJ1-1; TRBD1 matches 7 bases. The CDR3 is made up of 14 amino acids. Germline V CDR1 and CDR2: SGHNT, YYREEE (reference sequence). The J segment lost 2 bases and the V segment lost 4 bases, leaving 5 bases of the junction unmatched. The CDR3 region is CASSLGQENTEAFF. The CDR3 DNA follows: TGTGCCAGCAGCCTCGGACAGGAAAACACTGAAGCTTTCTTT.

V gene TRBV19 combines with J gene TRBJ1-5; TRBD1 matches 10 bases. The V segment lost 4 bases and the J segment 4 bases; nucleotides outside the gene matches: 7. CDR1 and CDR2 (germline): LNHDA, SQIVND (reference sequence). This CDR3 region has 16 residues. CDR3 nucleotides: TGTGCCAGTAGTACGGGACAGGGGAGGGGAAATCAGCCCCAGCATTTT. Protein sequence: CASSTGQGRGNQPQHF.

V gene TRBV28 combines with J gene TRBJ1-5; TRBD1 matches at 8 bases. CDR3 length equals 14 residues. Unmatched junction bases numbered 2, after V lost 2 bases and J lost 5 bases. Germline lookup yields CDR1 MDHEN and CDR2 SYDVKM. CDR3 nucleotides: TGTGCCAGCAGTTTAGGACAGGGACATCAGCCCCAGCATTTT. Its protein product is CASSLGQGHQPQHF.

The chain links TRBV5-1 to TRBJ1-4; 8 nucleotides line up with TRBD1. The germline CDR1 and CDR2 sequences are SGHRS and YFSETQ. The CDR3 is 15 residues long. The J segment lost 8 bases and the V segment lost 0 bases, leaving 6 bases of the junction unmatched. The CDR3 reads CASSLEQGEKEKLFF. For the CDR3, the DNA is TGCGCCAGCAGCTTGGAACAGGGGGAAAAGGAAAAACTGTTTTTT. Filled out from reference TRBV5-1 and TRBJ1-4, the complete variable domain reads KAGVTQTPRYLIKTRGQQVTLSCSPISGHRSVSWYQQTPGQGLQFLFEYFSETQRNKGNFPGRFSGRQFSNSRSEMNVSTLELGDSALYLCASSLEQGEKEKLFFGSGTQLSVL.

The chain employs TRBV18 and TRBJ2-6; TRBD1 is a possible D gene (6 bases). V was shortened by 4 bases and J by 4 bases, with 17 bases between the two germline ends. The CDR3 consists of 17 residues. The germline V gene encodes CDR1 KGHSH and CDR2 LQKENI. The CDR3 DNA follows: TGTGCCAGCTCACGAGAAACAGGGACGAAGGGGGCCAACGTCCTGACTTTC. This gives the protein CASSRETGTKGANVLTF.

This clone was counted once. The J gene is TRBJ2-7, the V gene TRBV4-1; 8 nucleotides align to TRBD1. CDR1 MGHRA and CDR2 YSYEKL come from the germline V gene. V lost 4 bases and J lost 4; bases outside the gene matches: 6. This CDR3 contains 14 residues. The DNA for the CDR3 is TGCGCCAGCAGCCGAGGACAGGGAAAATACGAGCAGTACTTC. This sequence encodes CASSRGQGKYEQYF.